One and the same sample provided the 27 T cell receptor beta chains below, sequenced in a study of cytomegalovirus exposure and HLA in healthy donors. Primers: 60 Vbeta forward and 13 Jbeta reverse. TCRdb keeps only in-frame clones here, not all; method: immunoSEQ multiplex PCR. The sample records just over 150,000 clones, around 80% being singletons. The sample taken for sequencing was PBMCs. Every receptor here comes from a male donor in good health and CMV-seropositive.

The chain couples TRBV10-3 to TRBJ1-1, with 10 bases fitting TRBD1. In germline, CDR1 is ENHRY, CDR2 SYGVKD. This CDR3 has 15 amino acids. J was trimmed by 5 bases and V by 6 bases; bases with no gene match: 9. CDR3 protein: CAIRGDRGEGTEAFF. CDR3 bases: TGTGCCATCAGAGGGGACAGGGGAGAAGGGACTGAAGCTTTCTTT.

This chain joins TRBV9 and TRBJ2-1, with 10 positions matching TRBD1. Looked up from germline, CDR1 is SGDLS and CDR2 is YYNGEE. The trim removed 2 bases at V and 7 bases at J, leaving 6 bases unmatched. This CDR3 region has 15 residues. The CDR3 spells CASSVAGTGVNEQFF. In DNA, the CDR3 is TGTGCCAGCAGCGTGGCCGGGACAGGGGTGAATGAGCAGTTCTTC.

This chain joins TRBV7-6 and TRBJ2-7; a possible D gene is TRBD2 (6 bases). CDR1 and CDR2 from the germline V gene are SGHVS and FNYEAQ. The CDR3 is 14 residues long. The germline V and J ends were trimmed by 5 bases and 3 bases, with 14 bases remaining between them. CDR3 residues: CASSPVAGSYEQYF. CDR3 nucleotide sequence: TGTGCCAGCAGCCCGGTTGCCGGGAGCTACGAGCAGTACTTC.

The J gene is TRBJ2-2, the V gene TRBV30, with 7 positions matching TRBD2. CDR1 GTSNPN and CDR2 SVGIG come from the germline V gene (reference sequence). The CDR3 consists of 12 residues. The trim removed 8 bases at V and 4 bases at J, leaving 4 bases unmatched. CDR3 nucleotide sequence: TGTGCCCTGGGGGGGGGCACCGGGGAGCTGTTTTTT. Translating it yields CALGGGTGELFF.

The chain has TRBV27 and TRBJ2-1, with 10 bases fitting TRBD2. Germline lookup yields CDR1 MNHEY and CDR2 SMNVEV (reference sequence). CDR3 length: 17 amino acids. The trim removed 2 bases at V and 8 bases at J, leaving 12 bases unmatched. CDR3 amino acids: CASSLRVTSGNHYEQFF. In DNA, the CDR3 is TGTGCCAGCAGTTTAAGGGTAACTAGCGGGAATCACTATGAGCAGTTCTTC.

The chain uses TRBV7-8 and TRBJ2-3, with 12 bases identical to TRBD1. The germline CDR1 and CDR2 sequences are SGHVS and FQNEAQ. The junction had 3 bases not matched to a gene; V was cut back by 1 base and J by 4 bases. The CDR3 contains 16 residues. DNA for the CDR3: TGTGCCAGCAGCTTAGTGGGGACAGGGGGCGCAGATACGCAGTATTTT. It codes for CASSLVGTGGADTQYF.

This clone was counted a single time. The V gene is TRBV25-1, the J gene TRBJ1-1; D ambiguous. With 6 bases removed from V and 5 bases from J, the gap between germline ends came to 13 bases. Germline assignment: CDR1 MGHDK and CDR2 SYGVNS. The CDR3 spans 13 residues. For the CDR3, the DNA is TGTGCCAGCAGCCGGGGTGTATGGACTGAAGCTTTCTTT. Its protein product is CASSRGVWTEAFF.

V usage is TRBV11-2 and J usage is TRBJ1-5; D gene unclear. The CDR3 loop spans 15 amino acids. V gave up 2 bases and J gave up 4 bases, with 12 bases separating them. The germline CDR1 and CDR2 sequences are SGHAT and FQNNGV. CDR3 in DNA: TGTGCCAGCAGCTTACACATGTCCGGGAATCAGCCCCAGCATTTT. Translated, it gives CASSLHMSGNQPQHF.

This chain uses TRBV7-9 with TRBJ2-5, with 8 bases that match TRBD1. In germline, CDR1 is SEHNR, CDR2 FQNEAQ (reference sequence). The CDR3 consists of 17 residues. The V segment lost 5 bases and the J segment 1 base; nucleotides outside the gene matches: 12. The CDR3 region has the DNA TGTGCCAGCAGCCTTTTTTACGGACAGGGCCTCCAAGAGACCCAGTACTTC. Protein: CASSLFYGQGLQETQYF.

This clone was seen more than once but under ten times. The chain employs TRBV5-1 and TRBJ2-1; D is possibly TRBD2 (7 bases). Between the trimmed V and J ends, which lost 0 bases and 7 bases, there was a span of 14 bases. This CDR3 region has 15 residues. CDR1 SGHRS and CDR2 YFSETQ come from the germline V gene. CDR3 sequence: CASSLAGGTINEQFF. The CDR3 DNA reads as TGCGCCAGCAGCTTGGCGGGGGGCACGATTAATGAGCAGTTCTTC.

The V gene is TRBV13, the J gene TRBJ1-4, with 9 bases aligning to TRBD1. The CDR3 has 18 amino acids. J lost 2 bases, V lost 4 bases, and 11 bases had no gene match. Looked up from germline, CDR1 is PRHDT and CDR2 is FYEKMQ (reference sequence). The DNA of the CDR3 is TGTGCCAGCAGCTACTCTTATCCCGGGACAGGGACTAATGAAAAACTGTTTTTT. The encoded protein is CASSYSYPGTGTNEKLFF.

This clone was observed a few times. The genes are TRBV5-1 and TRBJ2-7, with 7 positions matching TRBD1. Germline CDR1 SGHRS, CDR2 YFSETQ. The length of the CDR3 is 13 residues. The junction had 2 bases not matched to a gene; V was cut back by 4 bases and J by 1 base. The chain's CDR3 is CASSRQGSYEQYF. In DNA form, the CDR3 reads TGCGCCAGCAGCCGACAGGGATCCTACGAGCAGTACTTC.

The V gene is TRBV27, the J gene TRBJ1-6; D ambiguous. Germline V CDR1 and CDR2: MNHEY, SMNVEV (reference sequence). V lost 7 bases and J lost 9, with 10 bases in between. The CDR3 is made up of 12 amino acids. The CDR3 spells CASTTGRSPLHF. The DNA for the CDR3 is TGTGCCAGCACCACTGGTCGTTCACCCCTCCACTTT.

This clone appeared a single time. For the CDR3, the DNA is TGCGCCAGCAGCGGCCGGGACAGGATGAACACTGAAGCTTTCTTT. The encoded protein is CASSGRDRMNTEAFF. The chain carries TRBV5-1 and TRBJ1-1; 8 bases align to TRBD1. The CDR3 spans 15 residues. V lost 4 bases, J lost 0 bases, and 5 bases stayed unmatched. Germline CDR1 reads SGHRS; CDR2 reads YFSETQ.

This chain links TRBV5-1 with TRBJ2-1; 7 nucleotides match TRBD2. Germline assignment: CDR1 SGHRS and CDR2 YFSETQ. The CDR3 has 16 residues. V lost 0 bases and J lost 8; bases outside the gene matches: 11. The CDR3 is CASSLEGGLIMDEQFF. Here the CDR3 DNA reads TGCGCCAGCAGCTTGGAGGGAGGGTTAATAATGGATGAGCAGTTCTTC.

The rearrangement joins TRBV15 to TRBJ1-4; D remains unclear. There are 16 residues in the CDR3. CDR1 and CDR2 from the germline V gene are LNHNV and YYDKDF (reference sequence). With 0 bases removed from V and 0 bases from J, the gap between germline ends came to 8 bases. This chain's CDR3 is CATSRDQRATNEKLFF. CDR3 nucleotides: TGTGCCACCAGCAGAGATCAGCGGGCAACTAATGAAAAACTGTTTTTT.

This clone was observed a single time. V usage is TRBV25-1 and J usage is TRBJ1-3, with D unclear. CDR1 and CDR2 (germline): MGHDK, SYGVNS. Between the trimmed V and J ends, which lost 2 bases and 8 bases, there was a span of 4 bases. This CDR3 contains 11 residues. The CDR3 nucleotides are TGTGCCAGCAGTGAACTTGACACCATATATTTT. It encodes CASSELDTIYF.

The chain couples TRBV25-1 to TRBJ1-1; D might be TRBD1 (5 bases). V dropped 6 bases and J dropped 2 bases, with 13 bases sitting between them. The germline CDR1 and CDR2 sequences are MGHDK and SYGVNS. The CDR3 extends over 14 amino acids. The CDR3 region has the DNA TGTGCCAGCAGGAGGGGACTGCCCAACACTGAAGCTTTCTTT. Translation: CASRRGLPNTEAFF.

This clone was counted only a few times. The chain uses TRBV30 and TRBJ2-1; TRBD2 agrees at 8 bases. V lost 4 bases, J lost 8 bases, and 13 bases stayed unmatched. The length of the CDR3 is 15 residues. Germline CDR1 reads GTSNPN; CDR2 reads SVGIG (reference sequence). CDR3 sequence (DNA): TGTGCCTGGACCCGCAAGGGGAGCGGGAGTCATGAGCAGTTCTTC. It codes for CAWTRKGSGSHEQFF.

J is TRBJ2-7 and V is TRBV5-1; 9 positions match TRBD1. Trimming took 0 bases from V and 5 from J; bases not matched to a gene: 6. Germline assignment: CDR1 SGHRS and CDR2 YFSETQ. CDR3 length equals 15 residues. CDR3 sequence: CASSLVGDRADEQYF. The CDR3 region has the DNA TGCGCCAGCAGCTTGGTGGGGGACAGGGCAGACGAGCAGTACTTC.

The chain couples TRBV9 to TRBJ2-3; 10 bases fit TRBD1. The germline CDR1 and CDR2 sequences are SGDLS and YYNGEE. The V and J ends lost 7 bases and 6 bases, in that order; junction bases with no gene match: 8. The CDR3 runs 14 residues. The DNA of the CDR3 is TGTGCCAGCTCTCCGGGACAGGGGATGGATACGCAGTATTTT. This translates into CASSPGQGMDTQYF.

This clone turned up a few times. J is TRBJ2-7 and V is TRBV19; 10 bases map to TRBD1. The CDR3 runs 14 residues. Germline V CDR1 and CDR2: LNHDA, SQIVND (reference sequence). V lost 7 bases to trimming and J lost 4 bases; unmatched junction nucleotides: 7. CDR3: CASTPDRGRYEQYF. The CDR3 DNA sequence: TGTGCCAGTACCCCGGACAGGGGGAGGTACGAGCAGTACTTC.

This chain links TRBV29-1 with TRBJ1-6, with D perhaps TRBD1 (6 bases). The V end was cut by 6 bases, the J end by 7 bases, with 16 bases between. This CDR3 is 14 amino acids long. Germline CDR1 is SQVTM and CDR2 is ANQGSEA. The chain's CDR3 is CSVGVGGLNSPLHF. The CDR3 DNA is TGCAGCGTGGGGGTTGGGGGCTTAAATTCACCCCTCCACTTT.

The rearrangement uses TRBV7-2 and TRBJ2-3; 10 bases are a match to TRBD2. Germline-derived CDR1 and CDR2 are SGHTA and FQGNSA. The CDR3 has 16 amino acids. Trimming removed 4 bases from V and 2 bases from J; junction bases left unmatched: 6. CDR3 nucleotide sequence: TGTGCCAGCAGCTCCTGGACTAGCGGCTACACAGATACGCAGTATTTT. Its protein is CASSSWTSGYTDTQYF. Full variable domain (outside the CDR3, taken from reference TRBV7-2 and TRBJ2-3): GAGVSQSPSNKVTEKGKDVELRCDPISGHTALYWYRQSLGQGLEFLIYFQGNSAPDKSGLPSDRFSAERTGGSVSTLTIQRTQQEDSAVYLCASSSWTSGYTDTQYFGPGTRLTVL.

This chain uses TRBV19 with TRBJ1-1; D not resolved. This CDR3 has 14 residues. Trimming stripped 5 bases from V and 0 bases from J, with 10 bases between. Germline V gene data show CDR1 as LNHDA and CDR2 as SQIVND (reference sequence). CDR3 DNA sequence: TGTGCCAGTAGTCCGGCCGGGTTGAACACTGAAGCTTTCTTT. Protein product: CASSPAGLNTEAFF.

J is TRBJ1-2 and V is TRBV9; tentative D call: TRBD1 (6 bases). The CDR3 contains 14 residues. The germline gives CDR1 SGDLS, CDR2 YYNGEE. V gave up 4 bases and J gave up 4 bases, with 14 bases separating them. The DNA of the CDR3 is TGTGCCAGCAGCCCCCGGACAGCTTTCTATGGCTACACCTTC. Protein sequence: CASSPRTAFYGYTF.

As DNA, the CDR3 is TGTGCCAGCAGTCATCCAGGGGTTGGGGGCTACACCTTC. Translation: CASSHPGVGGYTF. The genes are TRBV5-5 and TRBJ1-2; tentative D call: TRBD1 (6 bases). CDR1 SGHKS and CDR2 YYEKEE come from the germline V gene (reference sequence). This CDR3 comprises 13 residues. The V end lost 5 bases, the J end lost 8 bases, and 16 bases lay between the germline ends. Full variable domain (outside the CDR3, taken from reference TRBV5-5 and TRBJ1-2): DAGVTQSPTHLIKTRGQQVTLRCSPISGHKSVSWYQQVLGQGPQFIFQYYEKEERGRGNFPDRFSARQFPNYSSELNVNALLLGDSALYLCASSHPGVGGYTFGSGTRLTVV.